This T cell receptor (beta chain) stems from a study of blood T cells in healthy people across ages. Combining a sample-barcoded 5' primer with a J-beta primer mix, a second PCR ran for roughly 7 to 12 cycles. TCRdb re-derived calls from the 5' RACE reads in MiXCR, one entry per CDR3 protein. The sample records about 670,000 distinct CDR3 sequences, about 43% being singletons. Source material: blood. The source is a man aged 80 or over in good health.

CDR3 in DNA: TGCGCCAGCAGCAGAGGATCGGGGGTTGGCACTGAAGCTTTCTTT. This translates into CASSRGSGVGTEAFF. The V gene is TRBV5-1, the J gene TRBJ1-1; possible D gene TRBD1, 5 bases. V was cut by 4 bases and J by 4 bases, with 17 bases left in between. The CDR3 covers 15 residues. CDR1 and CDR2 (germline): SGHRS, YFSETQ.